This TCR beta chain was observed in a study of naive CD8 T cells in extremely preterm neonates. Study observations and caveats: Term neonates roughly 0.4%, young children 0.025% to 0.03%, adults about 0.01%; preterm neonates shared less than 3.5%. Relative to older groups, preterm infants had shorter, less trimmed CDR3s with fewer N additions. iChao1 richness was lowest in preterm neonates, significantly versus all ages.

Clones were read by immunoSEQ multiplex PCR, and TCRdb kept only the in-frame ones, dropping some. The sample carries around 7,500 clones, about 97% recorded once. With regard to this clone: What it recognizes is unknown.

Elective cesarean births at about 35-42 weeks, without labor or membrane rupture, supplied the cord blood. Sorting kept Annexin V-negative CD3+CD8+CD45RA+CCR7+ naive T cells. The CDR3 loop spans 15 amino acids. The sample was naive CD8+ T cells from cord blood. The rearrangement joins TRBV21-1 to TRBJ2-7; the tabulated D call, TRBD1, remains unverified against the DNA. TRBV21-1 is classified as a pseudogene. This receptor was taken from a newborn in good health. The CDR3 spells CASSKVGDRFYEQYF. The CDR3 region has the DNA TGTGCCAGCAGCAAAGTAGGGGACAGGTTCTACGAGCAGTACTTC.